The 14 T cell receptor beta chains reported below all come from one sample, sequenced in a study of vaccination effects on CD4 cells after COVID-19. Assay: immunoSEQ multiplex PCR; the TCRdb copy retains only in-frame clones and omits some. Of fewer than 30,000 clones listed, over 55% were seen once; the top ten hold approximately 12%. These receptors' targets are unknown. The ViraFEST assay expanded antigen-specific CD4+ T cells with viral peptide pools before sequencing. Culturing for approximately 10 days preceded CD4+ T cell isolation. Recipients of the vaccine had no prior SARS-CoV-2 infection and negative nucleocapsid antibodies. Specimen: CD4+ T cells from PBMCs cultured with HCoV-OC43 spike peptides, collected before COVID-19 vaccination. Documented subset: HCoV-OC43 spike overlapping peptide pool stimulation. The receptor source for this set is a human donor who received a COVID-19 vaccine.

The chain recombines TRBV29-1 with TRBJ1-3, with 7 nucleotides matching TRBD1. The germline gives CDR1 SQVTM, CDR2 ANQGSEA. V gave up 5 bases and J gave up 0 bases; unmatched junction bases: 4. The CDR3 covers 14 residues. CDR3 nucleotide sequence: TGCAGCGTTCTGGGACAGCTCTCTGGAAACACCATATATTTT. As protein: CSVLGQLSGNTIYF.

The CDR3 loop reads CAISESTGSDEAFF. The CDR3 coding sequence is TGTGCCATCAGTGAGTCCACAGGGTCTGATGAAGCTTTCTTT. This chain connects TRBV10-3 to TRBJ1-1, with D possibly matching TRBD1 (6 bases). This CDR3 comprises 14 residues. V was trimmed by 0 bases and J by 7 bases, leaving 12 bases between them. Germline assignment: CDR1 ENHRY and CDR2 SYGVKD.

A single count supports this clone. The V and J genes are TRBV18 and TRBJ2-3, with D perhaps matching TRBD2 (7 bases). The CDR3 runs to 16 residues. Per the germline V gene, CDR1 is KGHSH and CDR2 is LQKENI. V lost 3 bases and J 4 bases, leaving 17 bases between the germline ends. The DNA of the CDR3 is TGTGCCAGCTCACCTGTCGGGGGGCCGGCCCCAGATACGCAGTATTTT. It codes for CASSPVGGPAPDTQYF.

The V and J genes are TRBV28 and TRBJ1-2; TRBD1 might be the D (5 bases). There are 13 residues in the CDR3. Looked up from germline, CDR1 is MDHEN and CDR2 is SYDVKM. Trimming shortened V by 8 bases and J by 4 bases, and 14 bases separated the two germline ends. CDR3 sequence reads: CASVDWDGYGYTF. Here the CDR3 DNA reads TGTGCCAGCGTGGACTGGGACGGCTATGGCTACACCTTC.

CDR3 region: CASSRQGPGNTIYF. CDR3 nucleotide sequence: TGTGCCAGCAGCCGACAGGGACCTGGAAACACCATATATTTT. V is TRBV6-5 and J is TRBJ1-3; 7 bases match TRBD1. The length of the CDR3 is 14 residues. In germline, CDR1 is MNHEY, CDR2 SVGAGI. After removal of 6 bases from V and 2 bases from J, the junction contained 4 bases not matched to a gene.

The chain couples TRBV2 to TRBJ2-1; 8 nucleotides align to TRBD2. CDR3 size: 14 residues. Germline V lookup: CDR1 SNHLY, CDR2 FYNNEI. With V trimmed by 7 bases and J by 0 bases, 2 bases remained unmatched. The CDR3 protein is CASKGTSSYNEQFF. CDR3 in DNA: TGTGCCAGCAAAGGGACTAGCTCCTACAATGAGCAGTTCTTC.

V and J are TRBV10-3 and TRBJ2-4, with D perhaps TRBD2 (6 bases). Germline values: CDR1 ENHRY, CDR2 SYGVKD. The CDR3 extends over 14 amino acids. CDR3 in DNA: TGTGCGACGAAGGTGGGACTAGCCAAAAACATTCAGTACTTC. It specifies CATKVGLAKNIQYF.

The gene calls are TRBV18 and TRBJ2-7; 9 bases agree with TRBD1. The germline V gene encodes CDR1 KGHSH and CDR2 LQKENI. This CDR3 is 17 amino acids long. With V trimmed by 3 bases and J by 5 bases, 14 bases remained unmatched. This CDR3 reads CASSPRMVWTGDDEQYF. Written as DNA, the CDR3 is TGTGCCAGCTCACCCAGGATGGTCTGGACAGGGGACGACGAGCAGTACTTC.

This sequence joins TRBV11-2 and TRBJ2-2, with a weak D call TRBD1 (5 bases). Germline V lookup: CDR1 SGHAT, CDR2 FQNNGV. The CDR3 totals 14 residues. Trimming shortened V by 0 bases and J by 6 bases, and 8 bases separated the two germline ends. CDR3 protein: CASSLDRQSGELFF. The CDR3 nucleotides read TGTGCCAGCAGCTTAGATCGACAGTCCGGGGAGCTGTTTTTT.

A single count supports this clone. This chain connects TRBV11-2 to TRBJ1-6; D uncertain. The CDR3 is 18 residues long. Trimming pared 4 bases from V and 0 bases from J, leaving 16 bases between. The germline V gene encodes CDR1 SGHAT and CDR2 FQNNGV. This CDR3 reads CASSSPLWRSSYNSPLHF. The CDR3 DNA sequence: TGTGCCAGCAGCTCTCCCCTCTGGAGGAGCTCCTATAATTCACCCCTCCACTTT.

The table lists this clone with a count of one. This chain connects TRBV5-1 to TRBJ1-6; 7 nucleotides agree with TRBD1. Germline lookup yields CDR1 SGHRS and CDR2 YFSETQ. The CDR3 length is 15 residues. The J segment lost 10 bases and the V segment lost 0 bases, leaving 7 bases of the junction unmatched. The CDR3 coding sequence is TGCGCCAGCAGCTTGGCTCGGACAGGCCGCTCACCCCTCCACTTT. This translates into CASSLARTGRSPLHF.

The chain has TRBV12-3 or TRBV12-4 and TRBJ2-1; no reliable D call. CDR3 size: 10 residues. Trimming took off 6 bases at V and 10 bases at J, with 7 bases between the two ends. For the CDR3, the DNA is TGTGCCAGCAGCCGCCGGGAGCAGTTCTTC. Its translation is CASSRREQFF.

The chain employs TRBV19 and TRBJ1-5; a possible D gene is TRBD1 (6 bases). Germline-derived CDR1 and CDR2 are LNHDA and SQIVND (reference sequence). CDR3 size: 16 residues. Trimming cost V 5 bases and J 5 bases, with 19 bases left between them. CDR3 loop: CASSLQGIGGDQPQHF. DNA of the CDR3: TGTGCCAGTAGTCTACAGGGTATAGGCGGGGATCAGCCCCAGCATTTT.

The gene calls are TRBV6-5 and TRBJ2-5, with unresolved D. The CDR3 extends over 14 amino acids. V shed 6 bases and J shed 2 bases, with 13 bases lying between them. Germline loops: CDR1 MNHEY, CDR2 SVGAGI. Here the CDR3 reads CASRIWTDQETQYF. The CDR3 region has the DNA TGTGCCAGCAGAATCTGGACGGATCAAGAGACCCAGTACTTC.